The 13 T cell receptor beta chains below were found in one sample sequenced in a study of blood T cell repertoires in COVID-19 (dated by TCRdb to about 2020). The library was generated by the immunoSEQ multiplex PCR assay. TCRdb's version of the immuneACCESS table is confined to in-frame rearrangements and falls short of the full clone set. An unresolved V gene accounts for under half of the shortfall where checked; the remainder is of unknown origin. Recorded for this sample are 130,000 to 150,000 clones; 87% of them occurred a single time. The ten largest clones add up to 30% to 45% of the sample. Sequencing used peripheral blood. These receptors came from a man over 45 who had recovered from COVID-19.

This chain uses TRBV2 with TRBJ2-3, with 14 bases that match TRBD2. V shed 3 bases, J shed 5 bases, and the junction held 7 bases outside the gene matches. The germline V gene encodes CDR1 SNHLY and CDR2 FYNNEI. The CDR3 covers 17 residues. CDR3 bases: TGTGCCAGCAGTGACCCTGGGACTAGCGGGGGTGAAGATACGCAGTATTTT. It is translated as CASSDPGTSGGEDTQYF.

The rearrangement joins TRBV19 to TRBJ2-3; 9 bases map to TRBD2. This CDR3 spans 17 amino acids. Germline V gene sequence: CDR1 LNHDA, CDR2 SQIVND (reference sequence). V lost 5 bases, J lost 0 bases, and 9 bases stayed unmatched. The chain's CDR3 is CASSSSGGSLSTDTQYF. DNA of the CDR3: TGTGCCAGTAGTTCCAGCGGGGGGTCACTTAGCACAGATACGCAGTATTTT. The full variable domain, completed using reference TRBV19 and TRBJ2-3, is DGGITQSPKYLFRKEGQNVTLSCEQNLNHDAMYWYRQDPGQGLRLIYYSQIVNDFQKGDIAEGYSVSREKKESFPLTVTSAQKNPTAFYLCASSSSGGSLSTDTQYFGPGTRLTVL.

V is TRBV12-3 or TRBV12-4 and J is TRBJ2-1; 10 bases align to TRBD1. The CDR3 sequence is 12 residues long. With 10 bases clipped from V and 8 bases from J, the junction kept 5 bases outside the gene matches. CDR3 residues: CATGTGVDEQFF. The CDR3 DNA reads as TGTGCCACCGGGACAGGGGTTGATGAGCAGTTCTTC.

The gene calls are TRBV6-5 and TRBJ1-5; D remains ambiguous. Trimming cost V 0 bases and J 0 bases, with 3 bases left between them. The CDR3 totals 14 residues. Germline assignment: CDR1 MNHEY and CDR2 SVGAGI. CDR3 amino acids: CASSYSRSNQPQHF. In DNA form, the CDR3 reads TGTGCCAGCAGTTACTCCCGTAGCAATCAGCCCCAGCATTTT.

CDR3 sequence: CASSQHPGQGNYGYTF. The CDR3 DNA is TGCGCCAGCAGCCAACATCCGGGACAGGGGAACTATGGCTACACCTTC. This rearrangement joins TRBV4-3 to TRBJ1-2; 10 bases fit TRBD1. This CDR3 has 16 residues. Germline V gene lookup returns CDR1 LGHNA and CDR2 YSLEER. Trimming removed 2 bases from V and 2 bases from J; junction bases left unmatched: 5.

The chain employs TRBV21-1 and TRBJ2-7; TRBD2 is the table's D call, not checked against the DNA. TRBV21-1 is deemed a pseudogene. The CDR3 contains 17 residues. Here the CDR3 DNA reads TGTGCCAGCAGCAATGCCCCACTAGCGGGGGGGCCCCACGAGCAGTACTTC. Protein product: CASSNAPLAGGPHEQYF.

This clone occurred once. In nucleotides, the CDR3 is TGTGCCAGCAGTGAAGCGCGGGGTTTGGGCAATGAGCAGTTCTTC. The encoded protein is CASSEARGLGNEQFF. This chain connects TRBV6-1 to TRBJ2-1; TRBD2 might be the D (6 bases). The CDR3 is 15 residues long. CDR1 and CDR2 from the germline V gene are MNHNS and SASEGT. Trimming cost V 0 bases and J 6 bases, with 12 bases left between them.

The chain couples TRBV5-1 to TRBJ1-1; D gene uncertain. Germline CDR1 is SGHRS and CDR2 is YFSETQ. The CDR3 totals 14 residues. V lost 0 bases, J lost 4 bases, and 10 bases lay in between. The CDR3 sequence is CASSLGGLLTEAFF. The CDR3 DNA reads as TGCGCCAGCAGCTTGGGAGGGTTGCTCACTGAAGCTTTCTTT.

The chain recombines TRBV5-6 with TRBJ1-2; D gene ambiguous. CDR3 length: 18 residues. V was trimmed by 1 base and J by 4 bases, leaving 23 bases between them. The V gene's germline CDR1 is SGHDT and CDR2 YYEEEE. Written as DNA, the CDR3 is TGTGCCAGCAGCTTGTGGACCGTGCGAATAGGGCGGGCCTATGGCTACACCTTC. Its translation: CASSLWTVRIGRAYGYTF.

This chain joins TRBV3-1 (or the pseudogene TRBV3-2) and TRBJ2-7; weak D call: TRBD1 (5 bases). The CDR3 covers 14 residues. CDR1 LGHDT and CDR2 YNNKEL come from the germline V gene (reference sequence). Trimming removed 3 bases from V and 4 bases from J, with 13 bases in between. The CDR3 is CASSQPGAYYEQYF. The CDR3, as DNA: TGTGCCAGCAGCCAGCCTGGGGCGTATTACGAGCAGTACTTC.

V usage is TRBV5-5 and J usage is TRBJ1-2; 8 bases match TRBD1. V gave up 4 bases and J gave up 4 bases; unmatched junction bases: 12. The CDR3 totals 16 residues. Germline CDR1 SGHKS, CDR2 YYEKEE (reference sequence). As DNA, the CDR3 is TGTGCCAGCAGCGTAGCTGACAGGGGCCGGGTCTATGGCTACACCTTC. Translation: CASSVADRGRVYGYTF.

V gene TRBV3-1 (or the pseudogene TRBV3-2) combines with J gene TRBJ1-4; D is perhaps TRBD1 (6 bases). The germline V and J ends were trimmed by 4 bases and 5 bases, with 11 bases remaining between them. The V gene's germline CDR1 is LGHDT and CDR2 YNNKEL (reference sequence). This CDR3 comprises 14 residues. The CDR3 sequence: CASSPGHTNEKLFF. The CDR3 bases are TGTGCCAGCAGCCCGGGACATACAAATGAAAAACTGTTTTTT.

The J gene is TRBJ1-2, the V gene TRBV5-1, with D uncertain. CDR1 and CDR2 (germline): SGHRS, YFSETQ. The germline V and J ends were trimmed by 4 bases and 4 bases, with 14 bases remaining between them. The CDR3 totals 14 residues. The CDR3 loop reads CASSDPGITYGYTF. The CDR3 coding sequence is TGCGCCAGCAGCGACCCGGGAATTACCTATGGCTACACCTTC.